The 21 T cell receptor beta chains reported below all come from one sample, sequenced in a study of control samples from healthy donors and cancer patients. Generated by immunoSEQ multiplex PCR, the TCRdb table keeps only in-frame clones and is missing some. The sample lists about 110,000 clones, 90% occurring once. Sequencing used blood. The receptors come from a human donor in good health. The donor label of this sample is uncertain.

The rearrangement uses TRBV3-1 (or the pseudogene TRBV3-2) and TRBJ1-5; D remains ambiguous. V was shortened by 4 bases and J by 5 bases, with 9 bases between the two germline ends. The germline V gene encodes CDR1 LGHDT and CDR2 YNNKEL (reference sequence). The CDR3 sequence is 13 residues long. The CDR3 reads CASSPRWDQPQHF. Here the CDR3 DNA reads TGTGCCAGCAGCCCTAGGTGGGATCAGCCCCAGCATTTT.

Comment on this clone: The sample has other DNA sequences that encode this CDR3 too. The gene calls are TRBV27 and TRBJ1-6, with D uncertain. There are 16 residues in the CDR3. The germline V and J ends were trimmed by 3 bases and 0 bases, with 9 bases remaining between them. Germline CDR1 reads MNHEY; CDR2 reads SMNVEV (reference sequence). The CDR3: CASSLFRSSYNSPLHF. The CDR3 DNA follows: TGTGCCAGCAGTTTGTTCAGGAGCTCCTATAATTCACCCCTCCACTTT.

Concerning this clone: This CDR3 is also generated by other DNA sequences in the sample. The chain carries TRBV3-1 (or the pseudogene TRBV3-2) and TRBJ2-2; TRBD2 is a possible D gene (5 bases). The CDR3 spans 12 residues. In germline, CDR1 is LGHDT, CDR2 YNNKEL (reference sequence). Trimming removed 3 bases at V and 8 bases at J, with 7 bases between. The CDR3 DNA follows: TGTGCCAGCAGCCAGGGAGCAGGGGAGCTGTTTTTT. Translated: CASSQGAGELFF.

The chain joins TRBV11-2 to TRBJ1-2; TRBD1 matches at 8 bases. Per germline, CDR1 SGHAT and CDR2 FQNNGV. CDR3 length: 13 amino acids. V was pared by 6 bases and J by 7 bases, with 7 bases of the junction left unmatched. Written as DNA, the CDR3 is TGTGCCAGCAGTCACCAGACAGGGGTTGGCTACACCTTC. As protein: CASSHQTGVGYTF.

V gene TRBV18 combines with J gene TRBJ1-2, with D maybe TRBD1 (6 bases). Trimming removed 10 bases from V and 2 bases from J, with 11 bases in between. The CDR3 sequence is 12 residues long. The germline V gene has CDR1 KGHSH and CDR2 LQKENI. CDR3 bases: TGTGCCACCCGGGGGGGCAACTATGGCTACACCTTC. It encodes CATRGGNYGYTF. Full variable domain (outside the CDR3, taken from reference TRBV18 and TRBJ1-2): NAGVMQNPRHLVRRRGQEARLRCSPMKGHSHVYWYRQLPEEGLKFMVYLQKENIIDESGMPKERFSAEFPKEGPSILRIQQVVRGDSAAYFCATRGGNYGYTFGSGTRLTVV.

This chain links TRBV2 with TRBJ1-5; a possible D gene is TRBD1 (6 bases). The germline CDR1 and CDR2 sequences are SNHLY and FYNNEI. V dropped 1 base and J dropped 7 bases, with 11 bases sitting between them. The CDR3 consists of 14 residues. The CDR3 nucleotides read TGTGCCAGCAGTGAAGGCAGGGGAGGACAGCCCCAGCATTTT. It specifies CASSEGRGGQPQHF. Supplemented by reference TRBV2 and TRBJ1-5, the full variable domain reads EPEVTQTPSHQVTQMGQEVILRCVPISNHLYFYWYRQILGQKVEFLVSFYNNEISEKSEIFDDQFSVERPDGSNFTLKIRSTKLEDSAMYFCASSEGRGGQPQHFGDGTRLSIL.

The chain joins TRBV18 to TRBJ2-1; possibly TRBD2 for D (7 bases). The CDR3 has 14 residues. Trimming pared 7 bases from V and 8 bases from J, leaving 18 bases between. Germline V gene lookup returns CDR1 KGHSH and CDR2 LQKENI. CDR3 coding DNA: TGTGCCAGCTGGGACATGAAGCGGGGCGATGAGCAGTTCTTC. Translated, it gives CASWDMKRGDEQFF.

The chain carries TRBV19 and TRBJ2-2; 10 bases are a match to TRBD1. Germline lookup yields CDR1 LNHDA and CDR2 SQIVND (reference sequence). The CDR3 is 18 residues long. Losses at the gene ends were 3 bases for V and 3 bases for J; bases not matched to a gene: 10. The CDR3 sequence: CASSIWGTGASDTGELFF. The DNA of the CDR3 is TGTGCCAGTAGTATTTGGGGGACAGGGGCCTCGGACACCGGGGAGCTGTTTTTT.

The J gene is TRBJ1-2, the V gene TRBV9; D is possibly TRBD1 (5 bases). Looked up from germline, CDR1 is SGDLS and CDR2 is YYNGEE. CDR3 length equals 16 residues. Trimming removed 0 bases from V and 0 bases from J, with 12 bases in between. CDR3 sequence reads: CASSVAPTEANYGYTF. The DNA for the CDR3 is TGTGCCAGCAGCGTAGCCCCGACAGAAGCTAACTATGGCTACACCTTC.

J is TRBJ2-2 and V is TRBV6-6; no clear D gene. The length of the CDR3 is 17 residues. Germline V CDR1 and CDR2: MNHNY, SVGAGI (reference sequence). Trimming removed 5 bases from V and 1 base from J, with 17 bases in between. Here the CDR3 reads CASSQKLRAVNTGELFF. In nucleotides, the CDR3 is TGTGCCAGCAGTCAAAAACTAAGGGCAGTGAACACCGGGGAGCTGTTTTTT.

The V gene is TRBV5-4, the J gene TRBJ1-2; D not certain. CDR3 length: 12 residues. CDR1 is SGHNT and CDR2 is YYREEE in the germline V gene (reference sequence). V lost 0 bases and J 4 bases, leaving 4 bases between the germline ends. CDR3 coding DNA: TGTGCCAGCAGCTTGGGGTTCTATGGCTACACCTTC. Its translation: CASSLGFYGYTF.

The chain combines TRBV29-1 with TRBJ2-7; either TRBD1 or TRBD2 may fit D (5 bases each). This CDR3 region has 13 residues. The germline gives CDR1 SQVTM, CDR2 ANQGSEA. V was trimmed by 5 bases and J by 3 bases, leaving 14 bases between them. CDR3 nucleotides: TGCAGCGTTTCCGGGACGGATGTCTACGAGCAGTACTTC. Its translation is CSVSGTDVYEQYF.

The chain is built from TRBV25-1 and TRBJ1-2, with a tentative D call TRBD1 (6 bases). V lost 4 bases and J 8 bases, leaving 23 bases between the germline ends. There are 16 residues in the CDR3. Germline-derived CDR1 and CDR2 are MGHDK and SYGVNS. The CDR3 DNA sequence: TGTGCCAGCAGTGCGCATTCGGACAGATATGCGGGAGGCTACACCTTC. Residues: CASSAHSDRYAGGYTF.

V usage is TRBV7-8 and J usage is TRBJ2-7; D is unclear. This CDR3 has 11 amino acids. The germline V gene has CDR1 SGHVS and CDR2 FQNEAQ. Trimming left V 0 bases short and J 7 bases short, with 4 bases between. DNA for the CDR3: TGTGCCAGCAGCTTAGCGGGGGAGCAGTACTTC. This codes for CASSLAGEQYF.

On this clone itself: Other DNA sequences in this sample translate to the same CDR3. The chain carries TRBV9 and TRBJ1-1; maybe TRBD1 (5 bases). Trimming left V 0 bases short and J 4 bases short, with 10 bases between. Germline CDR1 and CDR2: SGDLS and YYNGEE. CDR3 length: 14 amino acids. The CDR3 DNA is TGTGCCAGCAGCGTAGGTGGGGGGGTCACTGAAGCTTTCTTT. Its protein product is CASSVGGGVTEAFF.

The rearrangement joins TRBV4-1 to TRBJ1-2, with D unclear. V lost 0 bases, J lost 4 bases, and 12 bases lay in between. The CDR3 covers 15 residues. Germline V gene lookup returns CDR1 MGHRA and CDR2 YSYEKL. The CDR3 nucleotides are TGCGCCAGCAGCCAAGATTGGGCCAATGTCTATGGCTACACCTTC. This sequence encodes CASSQDWANVYGYTF.

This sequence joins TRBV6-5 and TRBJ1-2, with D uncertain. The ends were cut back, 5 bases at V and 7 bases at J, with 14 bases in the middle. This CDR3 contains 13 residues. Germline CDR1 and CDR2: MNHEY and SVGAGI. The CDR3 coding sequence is TGTGCCAGCAGTCCTTACGCGGATAGTGGCTACACCTTC. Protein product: CASSPYADSGYTF.

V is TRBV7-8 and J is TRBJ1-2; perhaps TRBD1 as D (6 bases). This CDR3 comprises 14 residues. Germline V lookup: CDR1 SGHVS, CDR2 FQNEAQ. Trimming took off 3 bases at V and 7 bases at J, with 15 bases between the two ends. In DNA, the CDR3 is TGTGCCAGCAGCTTTGAGACAGGATTTGGTGGCTACACCTTC. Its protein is CASSFETGFGGYTF.

CDR3 sequence (DNA): TGTGCCAGCAGCTTATATCCCCTACAGGGGCAAGGGGGCTACACCTTC. Residues: CASSLYPLQGQGGYTF. The V and J genes are TRBV7-3 and TRBJ1-2; 7 bases match TRBD1. The CDR3 has 16 residues. V shed 2 bases, J shed 8 bases, and the junction held 14 bases outside the gene matches. Germline lookup yields CDR1 SGHTA and CDR2 FQGTGA.

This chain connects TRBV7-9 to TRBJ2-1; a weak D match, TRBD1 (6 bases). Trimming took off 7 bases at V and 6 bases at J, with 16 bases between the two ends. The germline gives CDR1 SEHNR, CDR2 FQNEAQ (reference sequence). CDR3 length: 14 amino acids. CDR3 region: CASNSQGVGNEQFF. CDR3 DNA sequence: TGTGCCAGCAACTCACAGGGTGTGGGCAATGAGCAGTTCTTC.

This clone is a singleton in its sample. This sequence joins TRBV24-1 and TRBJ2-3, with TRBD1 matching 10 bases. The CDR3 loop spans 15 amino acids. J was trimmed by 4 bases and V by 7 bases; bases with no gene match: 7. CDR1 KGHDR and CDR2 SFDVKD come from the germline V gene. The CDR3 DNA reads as TGTGCCACCAGGGGACAGGGGAGAGTCGCAGATACGCAGTATTTT. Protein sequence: CATRGQGRVADTQYF.